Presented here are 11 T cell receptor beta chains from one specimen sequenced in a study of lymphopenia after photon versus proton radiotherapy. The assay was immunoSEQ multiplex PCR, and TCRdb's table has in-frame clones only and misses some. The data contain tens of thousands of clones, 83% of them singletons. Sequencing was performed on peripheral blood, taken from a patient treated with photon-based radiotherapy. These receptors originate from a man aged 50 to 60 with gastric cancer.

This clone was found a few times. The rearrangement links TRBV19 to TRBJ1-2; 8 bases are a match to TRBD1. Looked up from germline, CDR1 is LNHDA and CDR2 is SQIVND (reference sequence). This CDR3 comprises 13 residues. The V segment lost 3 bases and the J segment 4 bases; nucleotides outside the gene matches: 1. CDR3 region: CASSIGTGYGYTF. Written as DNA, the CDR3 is TGTGCCAGTAGTATCGGGACAGGCTATGGCTACACCTTC.

CDR3 sequence: CASSSDPIVGYTF. CDR3 sequence (DNA): TGCGCCAGCAGCTCCGACCCGATAGTGGGCTACACCTTC. This chain links TRBV5-1 with TRBJ1-2, with no clear D. Looked up from germline, CDR1 is SGHRS and CDR2 is YFSETQ. V was cut by 3 bases and J by 8 bases, with 14 bases left in between. CDR3 length: 13 amino acids.

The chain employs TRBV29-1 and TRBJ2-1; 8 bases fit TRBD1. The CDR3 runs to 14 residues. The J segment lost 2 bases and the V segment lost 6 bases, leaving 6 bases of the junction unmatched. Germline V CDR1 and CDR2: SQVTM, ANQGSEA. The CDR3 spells CSVWTGNPYNEQFF. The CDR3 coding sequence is TGCAGCGTGTGGACAGGGAACCCCTACAATGAGCAGTTCTTC.

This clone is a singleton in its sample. CDR3 DNA: TGTGCCAGCAGTTCGTCTAGCGCGACTAGCACAGATACGCAGTATTTT. The encoded protein is CASSSSSATSTDTQYF. The genes are TRBV28 and TRBJ2-3; TRBD2 is a possible D gene (6 bases). The CDR3 is 16 amino acids. Germline CDR1 reads MDHEN; CDR2 reads SYDVKM. The V gene lost 4 bases and the J gene lost 0 bases, with 14 bases spanning the gap.

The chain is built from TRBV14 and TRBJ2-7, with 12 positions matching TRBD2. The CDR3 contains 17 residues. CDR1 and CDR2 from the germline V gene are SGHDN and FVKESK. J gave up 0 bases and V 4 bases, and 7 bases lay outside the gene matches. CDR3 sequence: CASSLQPGLAGSYEQYF. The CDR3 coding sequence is TGTGCCAGCAGCCTCCAGCCGGGACTAGCGGGCTCCTACGAGCAGTACTTC.

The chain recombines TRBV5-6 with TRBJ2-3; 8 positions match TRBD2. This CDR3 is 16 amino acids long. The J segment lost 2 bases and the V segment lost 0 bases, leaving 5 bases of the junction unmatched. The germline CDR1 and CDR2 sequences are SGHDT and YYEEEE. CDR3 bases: TGTGCCAGCAGCTTGGAACTAGCGGAAGTCACAGATACGCAGTATTTT. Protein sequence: CASSLELAEVTDTQYF.

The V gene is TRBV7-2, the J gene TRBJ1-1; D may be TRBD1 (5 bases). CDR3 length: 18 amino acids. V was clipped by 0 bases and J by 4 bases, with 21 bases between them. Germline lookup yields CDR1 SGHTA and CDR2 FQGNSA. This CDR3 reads CASSLAFRQGTRSTEAFF. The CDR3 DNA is TGTGCCAGCAGCTTAGCCTTCCGCCAGGGCACAAGGAGCACTGAAGCTTTCTTT.

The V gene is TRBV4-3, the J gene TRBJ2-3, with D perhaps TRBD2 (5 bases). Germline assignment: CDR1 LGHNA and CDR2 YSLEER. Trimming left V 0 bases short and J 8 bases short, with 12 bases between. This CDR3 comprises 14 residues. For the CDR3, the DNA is TGCGCCAGCAGCCAAGATTTGAGGGTTAGTACGCAGTATTTT. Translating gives CASSQDLRVSTQYF.

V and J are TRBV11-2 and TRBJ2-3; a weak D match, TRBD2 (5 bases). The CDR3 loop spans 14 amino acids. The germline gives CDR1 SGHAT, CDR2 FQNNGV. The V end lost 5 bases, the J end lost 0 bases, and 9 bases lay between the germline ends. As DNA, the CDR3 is TGTGCCAGCAGCCCCGGACTGAGCACAGATACGCAGTATTTT. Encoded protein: CASSPGLSTDTQYF.

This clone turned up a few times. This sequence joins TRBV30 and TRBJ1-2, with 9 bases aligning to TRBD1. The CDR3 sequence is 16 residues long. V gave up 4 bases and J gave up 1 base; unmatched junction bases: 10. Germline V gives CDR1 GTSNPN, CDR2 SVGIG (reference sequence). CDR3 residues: CAWKRDRAYYNYGYTF. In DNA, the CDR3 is TGTGCCTGGAAACGGGACAGGGCCTATTATAACTATGGCTACACCTTC. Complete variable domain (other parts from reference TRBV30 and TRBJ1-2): SQTIHQWPATLVQPVGSPLSLECTVEGTSNPNLYWYRQAAGRGLQLLFYSVGIGQISSEVPQNLSASRPQDRQFILSSKKLLLSDSGFYLCAWKRDRAYYNYGYTFGSGTRLTVV.

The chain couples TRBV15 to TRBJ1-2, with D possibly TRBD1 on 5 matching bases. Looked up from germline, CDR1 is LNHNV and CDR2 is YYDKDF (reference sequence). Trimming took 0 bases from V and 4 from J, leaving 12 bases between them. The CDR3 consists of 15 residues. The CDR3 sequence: CATSRERGGVYGYTF. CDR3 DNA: TGTGCCACCAGCAGAGAGAGGGGAGGGGTCTATGGCTACACCTTC.